This T cell receptor (beta chain) is drawn from a study of OX40 agonist ivuxolimab in advanced cancers. Assay: immunoSEQ multiplex PCR; the TCRdb copy retains only in-frame clones and omits some. Here the sample spans tens of thousands of clones, just under 90% being singletons. Germline V lookup: CDR1 MNHEY, CDR2 SVGAGI. The V and J ends lost 6 bases and 7 bases respectively, with 22 bases between them. This CDR3 has 15 residues. This TCR was recovered from an adult with an advanced solid tumor such as melanoma, head and neck, liver or kidney cancer. This chain connects TRBV6-5 to TRBJ2-7; D tentatively fits TRBD1 or TRBD2 (5 bases each). The specimen was CD4+ or CD8+ T cells sorted from blood, collected in a trial of the OX40 agonist ivuxolimab. This CDR3 reads CASRQKGPWSEEQYF. DNA for the CDR3: TGTGCCAGCAGACAAAAGGGACCTTGGTCGGAAGAGCAGTACTTC.